Presented here are 25 T cell receptor beta chains from one specimen sequenced in a study of blood T cell repertoires in COVID-19. Sequencing was performed with immunoSEQ multiplex PCR; in TCRdb, only in-frame clones are kept and a portion is missing. The sample has some 62,000 clones, roughly 84% seen once. Sequencing used peripheral blood. These TCRs come from a woman older than 75 with active or convalescent COVID-19.

The chain is built from TRBV6-5 and TRBJ1-3; the match to TRBD1 covers 7 bases. Germline V CDR1 and CDR2: MNHEY, SVGAGI. After removal of 1 base from V and 4 bases from J, the junction contained 7 bases not matched to a gene. The CDR3 sequence is 16 residues long. For the CDR3, the DNA is TGTGCCAGCAGTTACTTTAAGGGGGCGGGAGGAAACACCATATATTTT. Translated: CASSYFKGAGGNTIYF.

The V call is TRBV6-6, the J call TRBJ1-5; tentative D call: TRBD1 (5 bases). Trimming cost V 6 bases and J 0 bases, with 12 bases left between them. The V gene's germline CDR1 is MNHNY and CDR2 SVGAGI (reference sequence). This CDR3 comprises 15 residues. The CDR3 DNA follows: TGTGCCAGCAGCGCCGACAGCATTAGCAATCAGCCCCAGCATTTT. Amino acid sequence: CASSADSISNQPQHF.

The chain employs TRBV5-1 and TRBJ2-5, with D maybe TRBD1 (5 bases). Germline V CDR1 and CDR2: SGHRS, YFSETQ. V lost 0 bases, J lost 3 bases, and 12 bases lay in between. This CDR3 has 15 amino acids. The CDR3 DNA reads as TGCGCCAGCAGCTTGGTCCTTCAAGGGGAAGAGACCCAGTACTTC. Protein: CASSLVLQGEETQYF. Full variable domain (missing parts from reference TRBV5-1 and TRBJ2-5): KAGVTQTPRYLIKTRGQQVTLSCSPISGHRSVSWYQQTPGQGLQFLFEYFSETQRNKGNFPGRFSGRQFSNSRSEMNVSTLELGDSALYLCASSLVLQGEETQYFGPGTRLLVL.

This chain links TRBV19 with TRBJ1-5, with 7 nucleotides matching TRBD1. The CDR3 is 15 residues long. V gave up 0 bases and J gave up 7 bases; unmatched junction bases: 6. Looked up from germline, CDR1 is LNHDA and CDR2 is SQIVND (reference sequence). CDR3 coding DNA: TGTGCCAGTAGTATAGATTCGGAGACAGGGCAGCCCCAGCATTTT. Translating gives CASSIDSETGQPQHF.

The V call is TRBV4-2, the J call TRBJ1-1; TRBD1 might be the D (5 bases). V was pared by 0 bases and J by 6 bases, with 14 bases between. CDR3 length: 15 residues. Germline V gives CDR1 LGHNA, CDR2 YNFKEQ. In DNA form, the CDR3 reads TGTGCCAGCAGCCAAGACAGGGTAAGAATCGCTGAAGCTTTCTTT. Translating gives CASSQDRVRIAEAFF.

The rearrangement uses TRBV5-1 and TRBJ1-2; possibly TRBD1 for D (5 bases). The CDR3 is 15 amino acids. Germline CDR1 reads SGHRS; CDR2 reads YFSETQ. V lost 1 base and J 4 bases, leaving 14 bases between the germline ends. CDR3 loop: CASSLYGGVSYGYTF. The CDR3 bases are TGCGCCAGCAGCTTGTATGGGGGGGTCAGCTATGGCTACACCTTC.

The chain couples TRBV7-8 to TRBJ2-3, with 11 bases aligning to TRBD2. The V and J ends lost 3 bases and 2 bases, in that order; junction bases with no gene match: 4. The CDR3 spans 16 residues. CDR1 is SGHVS and CDR2 is FQNEAQ in the germline V gene. The CDR3 region is CASSFQTSGDTDTQYF. The CDR3 DNA reads TGTGCCAGCAGCTTTCAGACTAGCGGGGACACAGATACGCAGTATTTT.

J is TRBJ1-5 and V is TRBV18; 9 positions match TRBD1. CDR1 and CDR2 (germline): KGHSH, LQKENI. The CDR3 is 14 residues long. V lost 3 bases, J lost 7 bases, and 4 bases stayed unmatched. Written as DNA, the CDR3 is TGTGCCAGCTCACCGGGACAGGGTAACCAGCCCCAGCATTTT. Its protein is CASSPGQGNQPQHF.

The V gene is TRBV7-3, the J gene TRBJ1-2; 8 bases line up with TRBD1. V lost 5 bases to trimming and J lost 4 bases; unmatched junction nucleotides: 6. CDR1 SGHTA and CDR2 FQGTGA come from the germline V gene. The CDR3 has 14 amino acids. The CDR3 DNA reads as TGTGCCAGCAGCCTCACAGGGGGGGGCTATGGCTACACCTTC. It codes for CASSLTGGGYGYTF.

V gene TRBV6-5 combines with J gene TRBJ1-3, with a weak D call TRBD1 (5 bases). Trimming shortened V by 4 bases and J by 4 bases, and 17 bases separated the two germline ends. This CDR3 has 16 residues. CDR1 is MNHEY, CDR2 SVGAGI, per germline. CDR3 residues: CASSWDYAVAGNTIYF. DNA for the CDR3: TGTGCCAGCAGTTGGGACTATGCCGTGGCCGGAAACACCATATATTTT.

This clone has just one count. The chain links TRBV5-4 to TRBJ2-6; 7 nucleotides match TRBD1. The V and J ends lost 4 bases and 0 bases, in that order; junction bases with no gene match: 7. The CDR3 has 17 residues. The V gene's germline CDR1 is SGHNT and CDR2 YYREEE (reference sequence). The CDR3 coding sequence is TGTGCCAGCAGCACGACAGGGAATCCCTCTGGGGCCAACGTCCTGACTTTC. Its protein product is CASSTTGNPSGANVLTF. Based on the CDR3 plus reference TRBV5-4 and TRBJ2-6, the full variable domain is ETGVTQSPTHLIKTRGQQVTLRCSSQSGHNTVSWYQQALGQGPQFIFQYYREEENGRGNFPPRFSGLQFPNYSSELNVNALELDDSALYLCASSTTGNPSGANVLTFGAGSRLTVL.

V is TRBV7-2 and J is TRBJ2-2; 11 bases are a match to TRBD2. This CDR3 has 16 residues. V lost 3 bases and J lost 2; bases outside the gene matches: 2. The germline CDR1 and CDR2 sequences are SGHTA and FQGNSA. This CDR3 is CASSLTSGDNTGELFF. The CDR3 DNA sequence: TGTGCCAGCAGCTTGACTAGCGGGGATAACACCGGGGAGCTGTTTTTT.

The rearrangement uses TRBV5-1 and TRBJ2-7; 9 bases line up with TRBD1. Looked up from germline, CDR1 is SGHRS and CDR2 is YFSETQ. The ends lost 4 bases at V and 5 bases at J; junction bases unmatched: 7. The CDR3 contains 14 residues. The CDR3 protein is CASSTGTGLHEQYF. The CDR3 DNA follows: TGCGCCAGCAGCACAGGGACAGGGCTCCACGAGCAGTACTTC.

This clone appeared once. Distinct nucleotide sequences in the sample also encode this CDR3. DNA for the CDR3: TGCAGCGGGGGGCGGGCAGGGGGCCTCGGTGAGCAGTTCTTC. It specifies CSGGRAGGLGEQFF. V gene TRBV29-1 combines with J gene TRBJ2-1; 8 nucleotides match TRBD1. The CDR3 has 14 residues. V gave up 7 bases and J gave up 9 bases; unmatched junction bases: 14. CDR1 SQVTM and CDR2 ANQGSEA come from the germline V gene.

This clone showed up just once. The chain has TRBV4-1 and TRBJ1-2, with TRBD1 matching 10 bases. The CDR3 is 16 amino acids. Germline V lookup: CDR1 MGHRA, CDR2 YSYEKL. J lost 5 bases, V lost 4 bases, and 10 bases had no gene match. In nucleotides, the CDR3 is TGCGCCAGCAGCCGGGACAGGGGTTTGGAGGGTTATGGCTACACCTTC. Its protein is CASSRDRGLEGYGYTF.

Here the CDR3 DNA reads TGTGCCAGCTCAATCAGGGAGGTGGACACTGAAGCTTTCTTT. Translated, it gives CASSIREVDTEAFF. The chain links TRBV18 to TRBJ1-1; a possible D gene is TRBD1 (5 bases). V lost 5 bases, J lost 3 bases, and 13 bases lay in between. The germline CDR1 and CDR2 sequences are KGHSH and LQKENI. The CDR3 runs to 14 residues.

V and J are TRBV19 and TRBJ1-1, with D maybe TRBD1 (6 bases). V lost 1 base and J lost 5, with 14 bases in between. In germline, CDR1 is LNHDA, CDR2 SQIVND (reference sequence). This CDR3 has 15 residues. CDR3 sequence reads: CASSIVGDGTTEAFF. The CDR3 DNA reads TGTGCCAGTAGTATAGTGGGGGACGGGACAACTGAAGCTTTCTTT.

This clone was seen many times. The V and J genes are TRBV15 and TRBJ1-4, with a possible D match to TRBD1 (5 bases). The V end lost 0 bases, the J end lost 5 bases, and 10 bases lay between the germline ends. This CDR3 region has 15 residues. Per the germline V gene, CDR1 is LNHNV and CDR2 is YYDKDF (reference sequence). The CDR3 DNA sequence: TGTGCCACCAGCAGAGATCCACAGGTCAATGAAAAACTGTTTTTT. Translating it yields CATSRDPQVNEKLFF.

V usage is TRBV16 and J usage is TRBJ2-2; D is uncertain. V lost 0 bases and J lost 7, with 6 bases in between. Germline CDR1 reads KGHSY; CDR2 reads FQNENV. This CDR3 region has 13 residues. The CDR3 DNA sequence: TGTGCCAGCAGCCAATCTGCCGGCGGGGAGCTGTTTTTT. Protein product: CASSQSAGGELFF.

The chain is built from TRBV3-1 (or the pseudogene TRBV3-2) and TRBJ1-4; 10 bases line up with TRBD1. Trimming cost V 5 bases and J 7 bases; bases outside gene matches: 13. The CDR3 is 17 amino acids. Germline CDR1 reads LGHDT; CDR2 reads YNNKEL (reference sequence). CDR3 in amino acids: CASSTVGQGFSGEKLFF. The CDR3, as DNA: TGTGCCAGCAGCACCGTGGGACAGGGGTTTTCGGGTGAAAAACTGTTTTTT.

The V call is TRBV16, the J call TRBJ1-1; 8 bases line up with TRBD1. The J segment lost 6 bases and the V segment lost 2 bases, leaving 5 bases of the junction unmatched. Germline V CDR1 and CDR2: KGHSY, FQNENV. This CDR3 region has 14 residues. The CDR3 loop is CASSQRTGTPEAFF. CDR3 sequence (DNA): TGTGCCAGCAGCCAAAGGACAGGGACCCCTGAAGCTTTCTTT.

Here the CDR3 reads CASRGDGLSVYEQYF. Written as DNA, the CDR3 is TGTGCCAGCAGAGGGGATGGGTTATCCGTCTACGAGCAGTACTTC. The chain links TRBV6-1 to TRBJ2-7; D might be TRBD1 (5 bases). The CDR3 has 15 amino acids. From germline, CDR1 is MNHNS and CDR2 SASEGT. V dropped 6 bases and J dropped 3 bases, with 18 bases sitting between them.

This clone is medium-sized in the sample. The V and J genes are TRBV10-1 and TRBJ2-7; D unclear. Germline assignment: CDR1 WNHNN and CDR2 SYGVQD (reference sequence). V shed 6 bases and J shed 1 base, with 7 bases lying between them. The length of the CDR3 is 12 residues. CDR3 coding DNA: TGCGCCAGCAGCCCCAATTCCTACGAGCAGTACTTC. Protein product: CASSPNSYEQYF.

The chain uses TRBV5-1 and TRBJ2-1; 8 nucleotides align to TRBD2. V shed 4 bases, J shed 5 bases, and the junction held 8 bases outside the gene matches. In germline, CDR1 is SGHRS, CDR2 YFSETQ. This CDR3 region has 15 residues. The CDR3 nucleotides are TGCGCCAGCAGCCCGGGGGGGCCTTCTAACAATGAGCAGTTCTTC. Its translation: CASSPGGPSNNEQFF.

The chain carries TRBV30 and TRBJ2-7, with D possibly matching TRBD1 (5 bases). The V end was cut by 0 bases, the J end by 2 bases, with 8 bases between. Germline V gene lookup returns CDR1 GTSNPN and CDR2 SVGIG (reference sequence). CDR3 length: 13 amino acids. The CDR3 DNA is TGTGCCTGGAGTGTAAAGGGGCCCTACGAGCAGTACTTC. Its translation: CAWSVKGPYEQYF.